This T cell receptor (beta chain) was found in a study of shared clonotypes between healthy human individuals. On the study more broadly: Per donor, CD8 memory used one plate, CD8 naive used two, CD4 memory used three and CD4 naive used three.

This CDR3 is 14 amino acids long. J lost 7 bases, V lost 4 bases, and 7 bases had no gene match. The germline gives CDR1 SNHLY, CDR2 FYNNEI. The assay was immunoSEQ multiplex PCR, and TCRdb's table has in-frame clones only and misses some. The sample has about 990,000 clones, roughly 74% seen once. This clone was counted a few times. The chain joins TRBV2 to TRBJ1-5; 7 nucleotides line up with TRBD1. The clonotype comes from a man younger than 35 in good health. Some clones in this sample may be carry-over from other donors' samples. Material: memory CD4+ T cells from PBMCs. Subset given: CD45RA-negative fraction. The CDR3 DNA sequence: TGTGCCAGCAGTGTGACAGGGCCTAGGCAGCCCCAGCATTTT. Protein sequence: CASSVTGPRQPQHF.